The following is a TCR beta chain sequence with its context. The antigen remains unidentified. This sample is part of a study of shared clonotypes between healthy human individuals. Study outcomes and limitations: Memory subsets generally showed lower estimated richness than naive subsets. Clonotypes which were not shared had lower generation probabilities than clonotypes that all four donors shared.

The CDR3 runs to 15 residues. The germline V gene encodes CDR1 SEHNR and CDR2 FQNEAQ (reference sequence). Trimming removed 5 bases at V and 0 bases at J, with 10 bases between. The method was immunoSEQ multiplex PCR; TCRdb's version includes in-frame clones alone and lacks a portion of them. The sample yields some 2,000,000 clones, 85% to 95% seen once. The rearrangement uses TRBV7-9 and TRBJ1-4, with D unclear. The sample was naive CD4+ T cells sorted from blood. Subset of the sample: CD45RA+ positively selected. This TCR was recovered from a young man in good health. CDR3 sequence (DNA): TGTGCCAGCAGCCGGAGGCTAGCAACTAATGAAAAACTGTTTTTT. As protein: CASSRRLATNEKLFF.